Listed here are 20 T cell receptor beta chains from one sample, sequenced in a study of post-analysis software for immune sequencing data. cDNA libraries of TCR beta carried unique molecular identifiers. In TCRdb, the PCR reads were re-called with MiXCR into one record per CDR3 protein. The sample yields 150,000 to 200,000 distinct CDR3 sequences, 30% to 45% seen once. This material consisted of blood, taken after autologous hematopoietic stem cell transplantation. These receptors all stem from a girl aged 10-17 years with multiple sclerosis.

This clonotype was counted at least ten times. V usage is TRBV7-2 and J usage is TRBJ2-1; 11 nucleotides line up with TRBD2. J gave up 4 bases and V 3 bases, and 2 bases lay outside the gene matches. The V gene's germline CDR1 is SGHTA and CDR2 FQGNSA. The CDR3 totals 15 residues. The CDR3 coding sequence is TGTGCCAGCAGCTTTAGCGGGAGGGAGTACAATGAGCAGTTCTTC. Protein sequence: CASSFSGREYNEQFF.

The chain is built from TRBV29-1 and TRBJ1-1, with 8 bases aligning to TRBD1. The ends lost 3 bases at V and 11 bases at J; junction bases unmatched: 11. The CDR3 sequence is 13 residues long. From germline, CDR1 is SQVTM and CDR2 ANQGSEA. CDR3: CSVESSTGAGAFF. The CDR3, as DNA: TGCAGCGTTGAGAGTTCGACAGGGGCTGGCGCTTTCTTT.

The chain recombines TRBV12-3 or TRBV12-4 with TRBJ2-7; weak D call: TRBD1 (6 bases). The CDR3 has 14 amino acids. V gave up 5 bases and J gave up 6 bases, with 17 bases separating them. CDR3 amino acids: CASSAPPAGVEQYF. The CDR3 DNA sequence: TGTGCCAGCAGTGCCCCCCCGGCAGGGGTCGAGCAGTACTTC.

With respect to this clonotype: The germline gene is not matched at one end of the junction; a read error may be the cause. V is TRBV4-3 and J is TRBJ2-5; the D is unclear. The CDR3 runs 12 residues. CDR1 LGHNA and CDR2 YSLEER come from the germline V gene. In DNA, the CDR3 is TGCGCCAGCAGCCAAGACCAGGAGACCCAGTACTTC. Translating it yields CASSQDQETQYF.

This clonotype has only a few counts. The chain recombines TRBV10-3 with TRBJ1-3; D call uncertain. CDR3 length equals 12 residues. Per germline, CDR1 ENHRY and CDR2 SYGVKD. V gave up 6 bases and J gave up 0 bases, with 3 bases separating them. DNA of the CDR3: TGTGCCATCAGGGACTCTGGAAACACCATATATTTT. Amino acid sequence: CAIRDSGNTIYF.

This clonotype showed up just a few times. The CDR3 loop is CASSFATYPWEQYF. CDR3 in DNA: TGTGCCAGCAGTTTCGCTACCTACCCGTGGGAGCAGTACTTC. The chain employs TRBV12-3 or TRBV12-4 and TRBJ2-7; D unclear. V shed 3 bases and J shed 7 bases, with 16 bases lying between them. The CDR3 is made up of 14 amino acids.

This clonotype showed up just a few times. This sequence joins TRBV20-1 and TRBJ2-3, with D perhaps matching TRBD1 (5 bases). CDR1 is DFQATT, CDR2 SNEGSKA, per germline (reference sequence). This CDR3 region has 12 residues. V dropped 5 bases and J dropped 2 bases, with 8 bases sitting between them. Here the CDR3 reads CSAPGYTDTQYF. In DNA form, the CDR3 reads TGCAGTGCTCCAGGGTACACAGATACGCAGTATTTT.

The V gene is TRBV20-1, the J gene TRBJ2-3; 10 bases map to TRBD2. With 5 bases clipped from V and 5 bases from J, the junction kept 10 bases outside the gene matches. This CDR3 region has 15 residues. CDR1 is DFQATT and CDR2 is SNEGSKA in the germline V gene (reference sequence). The CDR3 reads CSAPLRAGGRDTQYF. As DNA, the CDR3 is TGCAGTGCTCCCCTACGAGCGGGAGGGCGAGATACGCAGTATTTT.

V is TRBV28 and J is TRBJ1-5, with 9 bases matching TRBD1. The CDR3 consists of 16 residues. The V gene end was trimmed by 3 bases and the J gene end by 7 bases; junction bases not matched to a gene: 10. CDR1 is MDHEN and CDR2 is SYDVKM in the germline V gene. This CDR3 reads CASSFWVGQGIQPQHF. The CDR3 DNA follows: TGTGCCAGCAGTTTTTGGGTTGGACAGGGGATCCAGCCCCAGCATTTT. The variable domain in full, with the rest retrieved from reference TRBV28 and TRBJ1-5, is DVKVTQSSRYLVKRTGEKVFLECVQDMDHENMFWYRQDPGLGLRLIYFSYDVKMKEKGDIPEGYSVSREKKERFSLILESASTNQTSMYLCASSFWVGQGIQPQHFGDGTRLSIL.

The chain is built from TRBV19 and TRBJ1-2; D is ambiguous. Germline V lookup: CDR1 LNHDA, CDR2 SQIVND (reference sequence). Trimming took off 11 bases at V and 7 bases at J, with 26 bases between the two ends. This CDR3 contains 15 residues. The DNA for the CDR3 is TGTGCCTCAACGCTATTCTGGGGTTTTAAGGGTGGCTACACCTTC. This gives the protein CASTLFWGFKGGYTF. The full variable domain, completed using reference TRBV19 and TRBJ1-2, is DGGITQSPKYLFRKEGQNVTLSCEQNLNHDAMYWYRQDPGQGLRLIYYSQIVNDFQKGDIAEGYSVSREKKESFPLTVTSAQKNPTAFYLCASTLFWGFKGGYTFGSGTRLTVV.

This clonotype was seen at least ten times. The genes are TRBV29-1 and TRBJ1-3, with a possible D match to TRBD1 (6 bases). The CDR3 loop spans 15 amino acids. V was pared by 4 bases and J by 1 base, with 14 bases between. Germline-derived CDR1 and CDR2 are SQVTM and ANQGSEA. CDR3 sequence: CSVVDSLRSGNTIYF. In nucleotides, the CDR3 is TGCAGCGTTGTGGACAGCCTTAGGTCTGGAAACACCATATATTTT.

The chain joins TRBV20-1 to TRBJ2-7; a possible D gene is TRBD1 (5 bases). Germline CDR1 DFQATT, CDR2 SNEGSKA (reference sequence). With 4 bases removed from V and 5 bases from J, the gap between germline ends came to 18 bases. This CDR3 comprises 14 residues. DNA for the CDR3: TGCAGTGCTAAGGTTTCGGCAGGGCTCGACGAGCAGTACTTC. As protein: CSAKVSAGLDEQYF.

This chain joins TRBV6-1 and TRBJ2-1; 7 bases are a match to TRBD1. Germline V gene sequence: CDR1 MNHNS, CDR2 SASEGT. Trimming removed 4 bases from V and 10 bases from J; junction bases left unmatched: 4. The CDR3 covers 12 residues. CDR3 loop: CASSVQGLEQFF. The CDR3 DNA sequence: TGTGCCAGCAGTGTACAGGGGCTCGAGCAGTTCTTC.

J is TRBJ2-7 and V is TRBV10-2; D is undetermined. This CDR3 spans 14 amino acids. V was shortened by 0 bases and J by 3 bases, with 9 bases between the two germline ends. Germline V gene lookup returns CDR1 WSHSY and CDR2 SAAADI. CDR3 coding DNA: TGCGCCAGCAGTGAGTCCGCCGGACGCTACGAGCAGTACTTC. It codes for CASSESAGRYEQYF.

This chain's CDR3 is CASSQGQMLETQYF. The CDR3 nucleotides read TGTGCCAGCAGCCAAGGCCAAATGTTGGAGACCCAGTACTTC. The genes are TRBV14 and TRBJ2-5, with no clear D. The germline CDR1 and CDR2 sequences are SGHDN and FVKESK. CDR3 length equals 14 residues. V shed 1 base and J shed 5 bases, with 11 bases lying between them.

V is TRBV27 and J is TRBJ2-7; TRBD2 aligns across 10 bases. V shed 4 bases, J shed 4 bases, and the junction held 7 bases outside the gene matches. The CDR3 sequence is 15 residues long. Germline V gives CDR1 MNHEY, CDR2 SMNVEV (reference sequence). The CDR3: CASSYGLAGAYEQYF. The CDR3, as DNA: TGTGCCAGCAGTTACGGGCTAGCGGGAGCGTACGAGCAGTACTTC.

The rearrangement uses TRBV4-2 and TRBJ1-5, with D perhaps matching TRBD1 (5 bases). The CDR3 spans 14 residues. V was pared by 0 bases and J by 5 bases, with 8 bases between. CDR1 and CDR2 (germline): LGHNA, YNFKEQ. The CDR3 nucleotides read TGTGCCAGCAGCCAAGATCTGGGGGATCAGCCCCAGCATTTT. Translation: CASSQDLGDQPQHF.

Worth noting for this clonotype: One end of the junction is discordant with germline, which a read error may explain. The gene calls are TRBV15 and TRBJ2-7; TRBD1 or TRBD2 may be the D gene (5 bases each). Germline lookup yields CDR1 LNHNV and CDR2 YYDKDF (reference sequence). This CDR3 has 14 amino acids. CDR3 in amino acids: CASTNLDGTYEKYF. The CDR3 nucleotides read TGTGCCAGCACCAACCTCGACGGGACCTACGAGAAGTACTTC.

The V and J genes are TRBV6-5 and TRBJ2-3; D is undetermined. From germline, CDR1 is MNHEY and CDR2 SVGAGI. V was pared by 0 bases and J by 4 bases, with 20 bases between. The length of the CDR3 is 18 residues. The CDR3 sequence: CASSYSMRSTPDADTQYF. As DNA, the CDR3 is TGTGCCAGCAGTTACTCGATGCGGTCCACCCCAGACGCAGATACGCAGTATTTT.

This chain joins TRBV4-3 and TRBJ2-7; a possible D gene is TRBD2 (6 bases). V was cut by 5 bases and J by 0 bases, with 14 bases left in between. The CDR3 sequence is 15 residues long. Germline-derived CDR1 and CDR2 are LGHNA and YSLEER. The CDR3 bases are TGCGCCAGCAGCACAAGCCACGGGAGCTCCTACGAGCAGTACTTC. It specifies CASSTSHGSSYEQYF.